The clone carrying this TCR beta chain has more than one count but fewer than ten. The antigen remains unidentified. This entry comes from a study of T cell repertoires in cytomegalovirus infection. TCRdb re-called the reads through MiXCR, storing one row per CDR3 protein. Seen here are roughly 160,000 distinct CDR3 sequences, roughly 22% observed once, and the top ten hold 25%. V was shortened by 2 bases and J by 6 bases, with 14 bases between the two germline ends. This CDR3 contains 15 residues. Germline CDR1 reads SGHDN; CDR2 reads FVKESK. Sequenced here: CD8+ T cells from cultured PBMCs, sampled from culture after CMV antigen stimulation. The chain carries TRBV14 and TRBJ2-1; D uncertain. The clonotype comes from a human donor in good health (CMV status not recorded). Some clones in this sample may be carry-over from other donors' samples. The CDR3 sequence is CASSQRSPGLNEQFF. DNA for the CDR3: TGTGCCAGCAGCCAAAGATCACCGGGCCTCAATGAGCAGTTCTTC.